This T cell receptor (beta chain) is drawn from a study of T-cell memory formation after mild COVID-19. V lost 0 bases and J lost 4; bases outside the gene matches: 6. CDR3 length equals 16 residues. Germline CDR1 reads KGHSH; CDR2 reads LQKENI. For this clonotype: Its antigen remains unknown.

Study-wide results and caveats: Mostly located in CM and EM were contracting CD4+ clones, with contracting CD8+ clones located in EMRA. The study detected some responding clones in pre-infection memory, suggesting cross-reactive memory joined.

Constant-segment primers served in 5'RACE that generated TCR alpha and TCR beta cDNA libraries bearing sample barcodes and UMIs. TCRdb itself ran the 5' RACE reads through MiXCR, one entry per CDR3 protein. Here the sample spans under 400,000 distinct CDR3 sequences, 28% being singletons. The sequencing sample was made of PBMCs or a T cell subset sorted from them (not recorded which). This receptor was obtained from an adult woman who had mild COVID-19 (a few samples of this study predate the infection). Cell type and time point are not known. The J gene is TRBJ2-1, the V gene TRBV18; 7 nucleotides align to TRBD1. In DNA form, the CDR3 reads TGTGCCAGCTCACCACCGGCTCAGGGGGTTTACAATGAGCAGTTCTTC. Protein: CASSPPAQGVYNEQFF.